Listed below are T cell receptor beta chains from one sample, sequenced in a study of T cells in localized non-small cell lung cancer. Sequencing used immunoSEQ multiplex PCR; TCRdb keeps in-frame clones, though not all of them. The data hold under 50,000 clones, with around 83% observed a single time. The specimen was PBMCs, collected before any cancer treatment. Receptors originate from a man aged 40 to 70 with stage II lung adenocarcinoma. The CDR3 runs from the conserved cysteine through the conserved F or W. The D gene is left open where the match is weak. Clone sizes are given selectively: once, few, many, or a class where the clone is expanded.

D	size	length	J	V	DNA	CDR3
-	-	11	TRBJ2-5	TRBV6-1	TGTGCCAGCAGCTATAGAGAGACCCAGTACTTC	CASSYRETQYF
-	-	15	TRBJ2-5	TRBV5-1	TGCGCCACCGCCCCCGGTCTTGATTTCGGAGAGACCCAGTACTTC	CATAPGLDFGETQYF
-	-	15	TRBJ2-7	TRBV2	TGTGCCAGCAGTGAGTGGGGGGAGGTGGGCTACGAGCAGTACTTC	CASSEWGEVGYEQYF
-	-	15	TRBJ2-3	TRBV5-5	TGTGCCAGCAGCTCCGAAGAAATGTCGGGGGATACGCAGTATTTT	CASSSEEMSGDTQYF
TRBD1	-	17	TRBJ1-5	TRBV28	TGTGCCAGCATCCCGGGACAGGGGCCGTATAGCAATCAGCCCCAGCATTTT	CASIPGQGPYSNQPQHF
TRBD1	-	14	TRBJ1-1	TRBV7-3	TGTGCCAGCAGCACGACAGGGGGAAAGACTGAAGCTTTCTTT	CASSTTGGKTEAFF
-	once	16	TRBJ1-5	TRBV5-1	TGCGCCAGCAGCTTGGGATCGGGGGGTGGGAATCAGCCCCAGCATTTT	CASSLGSGGGNQPQHF
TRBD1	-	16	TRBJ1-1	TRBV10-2	TGCGCCAGCAGTGGACTGGTTAGGGGGCTGGACACTGAAGCTTTCTTT	CASSGLVRGLDTEAFF
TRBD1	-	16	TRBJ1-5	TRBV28	TGTGCCAGCAGTTTAGCGTTGGGGACAGTCGGCCAGCCCCAGCATTTT	CASSLALGTVGQPQHF
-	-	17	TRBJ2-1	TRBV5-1	TGCGCCAGCAGCTTAAGTGGGGACGGGGAATCTAAGGGTGAGCAGTTCTTC	CASSLSGDGESKGEQFF